The 11 T cell receptor beta chains below all came from one sample that was sequenced in a study of memory CD4+ T cells and cytomegalovirus serostatus. Generated by immunoSEQ multiplex PCR, the TCRdb table keeps only in-frame clones and is missing some. The sample consists of some 46,000 clones, around four fifths of them appearing once. Single viable CD3+CD4+CD8-CD45RO+ cells were sorted as the memory CD4+ T cells. The sample comprised memory CD4+ T cells from blood. These receptor sequences come from an adult in good health and CMV-seronegative.

This chain joins TRBV5-3 and TRBJ2-5, with 11 bases that match TRBD2. TRBV5-3 is an open reading frame whose function is uncertain. The V segment lost 1 base and the J segment 5 bases; nucleotides outside the gene matches: 4. The CDR3 is 15 residues long. CDR3 bases: TGTGCCAGAAGCTTGCTAGCGGGGGGTTGGGAGACCCAGTACTTC. This translates into CARSLLAGGWETQYF.

The rearrangement uses TRBV21-1 and TRBJ2-4; whether TRBD2, the table's D call, matches the DNA was not checked. TRBV21-1 is an annotated pseudogene. The CDR3 loop spans 15 amino acids. Written as DNA, the CDR3 is TGTGCCAGCAGCAACGGGGGAGGCAGAGAAAACATTCAGTACTTC. Its translation is CASSNGGGRENIQYF.

The chain couples TRBV5-1 to TRBJ2-3, with TRBD1 as a possible D gene (6 bases). The germline V and J ends were trimmed by 2 bases and 1 base, with 17 bases remaining between them. Per germline, CDR1 SGHRS and CDR2 YFSETQ. There are 17 residues in the CDR3. This CDR3 is CASSFNSGARGTDTQYF. Here the CDR3 DNA reads TGCGCCAGCAGCTTTAATTCAGGGGCGCGGGGCACAGATACGCAGTATTTT.

Only a few counts were recorded for this clone. The rearrangement links TRBV6-6 to TRBJ2-7; TRBD1 agrees at 10 bases. The CDR3 length is 13 residues. Germline V gives CDR1 MNHNY, CDR2 SVGAGI (reference sequence). After removal of 5 bases from V and 5 bases from J, the junction contained 3 bases not matched to a gene. The CDR3 region is CASSRDRGDEQYF. The CDR3 DNA is TGTGCCAGCAGTCGGGACAGGGGCGACGAGCAGTACTTC.

This chain uses TRBV21-1 with TRBJ1-4; the table assigns TRBD1, which was not confirmed against the DNA. TRBV21-1 is annotated as a pseudogene. The CDR3 sequence is 14 residues long. The CDR3, as DNA: TGTGCCAGCAGAACAGGGGGCGCGCGGGAAAAACTGTTTTTT. Translated: CASRTGGAREKLFF.

The V call is TRBV7-8, the J call TRBJ2-7, with TRBD1 matching 9 bases. Losses at the gene ends were 4 bases for V and 1 base for J; bases not matched to a gene: 8. The CDR3 is 16 amino acids. Per the germline V gene, CDR1 is SGHVS and CDR2 is FQNEAQ. The CDR3 sequence: CASSSRIQGASYEQYF. CDR3 nucleotides: TGTGCCAGCAGCTCCCGCATACAGGGGGCTTCCTACGAGCAGTACTTC.

The gene calls are TRBV7-3 and TRBJ2-7, with D maybe TRBD1 (6 bases). The germline V gene has CDR1 SGHTA and CDR2 FQGTGA. Trimming took off 5 bases at V and 0 bases at J, with 20 bases between the two ends. This CDR3 region has 17 residues. In nucleotides, the CDR3 is TGTGCCAGCAGCGACTCCCTGACAGGTCCCACCTCCTACGAGCAGTACTTC. This encodes CASSDSLTGPTSYEQYF.

The V gene is TRBV9, the J gene TRBJ2-5; maybe TRBD1 (5 bases). CDR3 size: 14 residues. The ends were cut back, 3 bases at V and 3 bases at J, with 12 bases in the middle. The germline V gene encodes CDR1 SGDLS and CDR2 YYNGEE. CDR3 region: CASSAHGQEETQYF. The CDR3 DNA reads TGTGCCAGCAGCGCGCACGGACAAGAAGAGACCCAGTACTTC.

CDR3 in DNA: TGCGCCAGCAGCTTGGAACTGTCCAGCTCCTACGAGCAGTACTTC. It yields the protein CASSLELSSSYEQYF. This sequence joins TRBV5-1 and TRBJ2-7; no firm D call. Germline-derived CDR1 and CDR2 are SGHRS and YFSETQ. The CDR3 is 15 amino acids. V was shortened by 0 bases and J by 0 bases, with 10 bases between the two germline ends.

The genes are TRBV7-9 and TRBJ1-3; D remains ambiguous. Trimming removed 0 bases at V and 3 bases at J, with 6 bases between. The germline gives CDR1 SEHNR, CDR2 FQNEAQ (reference sequence). The CDR3 contains 14 residues. The CDR3 is CASSLAEGGNTIYF. The CDR3 DNA is TGTGCCAGCAGCTTAGCGGAGGGTGGAAACACCATATATTTT.

The rearrangement links TRBV7-8 to TRBJ2-5, with D unresolved. The V end lost 5 bases, the J end lost 4 bases, and 14 bases lay between the germline ends. This CDR3 has 14 residues. The germline V gene has CDR1 SGHVS and CDR2 FQNEAQ. CDR3 DNA: TGTGCCAGCAGCCTCCGATCATTCCCAGAGACCCAGTACTTC. Protein sequence: CASSLRSFPETQYF.